The 7 T cell receptor beta chains below all came from one sample that was sequenced in a study of T cell repertoires in cytomegalovirus infection. Each CDR3 protein gets one entry after TCRdb re-called the reads with MiXCR. Seen here are 150,000 or so distinct CDR3 sequences, more than 15% observed once, and the top ten hold around a sixth. Material for sequencing was CD8+ T cells from PBMCs. The receptor set was obtained from a human donor in good health (CMV status not recorded). Some clones in this sample may be carry-over from other donors' samples.

The rearrangement joins TRBV10-3 to TRBJ1-4, with D tentatively TRBD1 (5 bases). The CDR3 has 15 residues. Germline V lookup: CDR1 ENHRY, CDR2 SYGVKD. V was trimmed by 0 bases and J by 4 bases, leaving 9 bases between them. The CDR3: CAISESQGYNEKLFF. The CDR3 DNA sequence: TGTGCCATCAGTGAGTCCCAGGGATATAATGAAAAACTGTTTTTT.

This clonotype was detected only a few times. This rearrangement joins TRBV19 to TRBJ1-5; D is unclear. V dropped 7 bases and J dropped 4 bases, with 8 bases sitting between them. Looked up from germline, CDR1 is LNHDA and CDR2 is SQIVND (reference sequence). CDR3 size: 12 residues. The CDR3 here is CASKYPNQPQHF. Written as DNA, the CDR3 is TGTGCCAGTAAATACCCAAATCAGCCCCAGCATTTT.

Notes on this clonotype: This clone may be a read error of a much larger clone one base away. The CDR3 does not close with the conserved phenylalanine or tryptophan, likely indicating a read error. The chain uses TRBV11-2 and TRBJ2-5; D perhaps matches TRBD2 (5 bases). In germline, CDR1 is SGHAT, CDR2 FQNNGV. With 1 base removed from V and 2 bases from J, the gap between germline ends came to 17 bases. The CDR3 spans 17 residues. The CDR3 DNA follows: TGTGCCAGCAGCTTAGGAGGGAGAGAAAGATCGCAAGAGACCCAGTACTTG. This codes for CASSLGGRERSQETQYL.

The chain joins TRBV29-1 to TRBJ1-1, with D possibly TRBD1 on 5 matching bases. Trimming removed 5 bases from V and 0 bases from J, with 13 bases in between. This CDR3 contains 14 residues. Per germline, CDR1 SQVTM and CDR2 ANQGSEA. This CDR3 reads CSVQWDSMNTEAFF. The CDR3 DNA is TGCAGCGTTCAATGGGACTCAATGAACACTGAAGCTTTCTTT. The variable domain in full, with the rest retrieved from reference TRBV29-1 and TRBJ1-1, is SAVISQKPSRDICQRGTSLTIQCQVDSQVTMMFWYRQQPGQSLTLIATANQGSEATYESGFVIDKFPISRPNLTFSTLTVSNMSPEDSSIYLCSVQWDSMNTEAFFGQGTRLTVV.

This clonotype was observed a handful of times. The chain couples TRBV28 to TRBJ2-5; 7 nucleotides line up with TRBD1. V lost 6 bases, J lost 1 base, and 5 bases stayed unmatched. The length of the CDR3 is 14 residues. Germline V gene sequence: CDR1 MDHEN, CDR2 SYDVKM. DNA for the CDR3: TGTGCCAGCAGCAGAAACAGGGGCCAAGAGACCCAGTACTTC. Translating gives CASSRNRGQETQYF.

The gene calls are TRBV7-6 and TRBJ1-1; D unclear. Trimming stripped 1 base from V and 4 bases from J, with 7 bases between. The CDR3 covers 13 residues. Germline lookup yields CDR1 SGHVS and CDR2 FNYEAQ. The CDR3 here is CASSLEGITEAFF. The CDR3 DNA is TGTGCCAGCAGCTTAGAAGGGATCACTGAAGCTTTCTTT.

The J gene is TRBJ1-1, the V gene TRBV23-1, with TRBD1 as a possible D gene (6 bases). TRBV23-1 is sorted into the ORF group, with uncertain function. Trimming stripped 8 bases from V and 0 bases from J, with 19 bases between. The CDR3 extends over 16 amino acids. The CDR3 spells CASSPPKRGMNTEAFF. The CDR3 DNA reads TGCGCCAGCTCCCCCCCGAAGAGGGGGATGAACACTGAAGCTTTCTTT.